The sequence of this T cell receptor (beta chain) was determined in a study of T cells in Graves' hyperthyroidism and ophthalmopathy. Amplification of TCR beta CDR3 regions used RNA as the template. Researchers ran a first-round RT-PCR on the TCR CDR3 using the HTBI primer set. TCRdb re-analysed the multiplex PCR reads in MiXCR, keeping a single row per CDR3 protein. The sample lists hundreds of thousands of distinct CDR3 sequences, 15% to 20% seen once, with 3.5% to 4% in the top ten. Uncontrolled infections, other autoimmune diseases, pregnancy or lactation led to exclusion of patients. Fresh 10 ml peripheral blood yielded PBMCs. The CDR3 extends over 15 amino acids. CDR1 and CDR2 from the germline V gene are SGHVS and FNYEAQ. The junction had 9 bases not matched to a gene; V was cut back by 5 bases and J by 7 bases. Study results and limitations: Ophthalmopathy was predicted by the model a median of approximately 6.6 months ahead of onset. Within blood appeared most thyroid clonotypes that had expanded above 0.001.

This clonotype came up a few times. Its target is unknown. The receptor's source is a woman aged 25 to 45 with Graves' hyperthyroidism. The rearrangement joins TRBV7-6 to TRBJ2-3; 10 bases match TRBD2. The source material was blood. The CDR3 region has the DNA TGTGCCAGCAGCCCAGCTAGCGGGAGTATTTATACGCAGTATTTT. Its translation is CASSPASGSIYTQYF.